The 21 T cell receptor beta chains given below trace back to one sample, sequenced in a study of shared clonotypes between healthy human individuals. Produced via immunoSEQ multiplex PCR; TCRdb's table is partial and in-frame only. Among roughly 1,000,000 clones listed, approximately 78% were seen once. Input material: memory CD4+ T cells from PBMCs. Subset in this sample: CD45RA-negative fraction. Receptors were obtained from a man between 18 and 35 years old in good health. Some clones in this sample may be carry-over from other donors' samples.

The chain uses TRBV11-1 and TRBJ2-1, with D perhaps matching TRBD1 (5 bases). Per the germline V gene, CDR1 is SGHAT and CDR2 is FQDESV (reference sequence). The V and J ends lost 5 bases and 6 bases respectively, with 17 bases between them. The CDR3 totals 15 residues. As DNA, the CDR3 is TGTGCCAGCAGCCCCGGTTACAGGTCCGGCAATGAGCAGTTCTTC. The encoded protein is CASSPGYRSGNEQFF.

This clone was counted between two and nine times. The chain uses TRBV28 and TRBJ1-1; D unclear. The V and J ends lost 5 bases and 5 bases respectively, with 12 bases between them. Looked up from germline, CDR1 is MDHEN and CDR2 is SYDVKM. CDR3 length equals 13 residues. The chain's CDR3 is CASSRDGGTEAFF. The CDR3 DNA is TGTGCCAGCAGTCGTGACGGCGGTACTGAAGCTTTCTTT.

The chain is built from TRBV11-3 and TRBJ2-5; tentative D call: TRBD2 (5 bases). Trimming removed 2 bases at V and 4 bases at J, with 8 bases between. The CDR3 spans 13 residues. CDR1 is SGHNT and CDR2 is YENEEA in the germline V gene. In nucleotides, the CDR3 is TGTGCCAGCAGCTTATCGAGCGGAGAGACCCAGTACTTC. Encoded protein: CASSLSSGETQYF.

This clone has more than one count but fewer than ten. A junction end diverges from the germline sequence, so it may reflect a read error. The chain uses TRBV20-1 and TRBJ1-2; D remains unclear. Per the germline V gene, CDR1 is DFQATT and CDR2 is SNEGSKA (reference sequence). The CDR3 is 11 amino acids. The CDR3 DNA follows: TGCAGTGTTAGATGGGGTGGGGGCTACACCTTC. Translation: CSVRWGGGYTF.

The sample holds one count of this clone. The V call is TRBV5-6, the J call TRBJ2-7, with 7 bases aligning to TRBD1. J gave up 3 bases and V 1 base, and 7 bases lay outside the gene matches. The CDR3 consists of 15 residues. Looked up from germline, CDR1 is SGHDT and CDR2 is YYEEEE. The CDR3 sequence: CASSLMQGVVYEQYF. CDR3 in DNA: TGTGCCAGCAGCTTGATGCAGGGGGTAGTCTACGAGCAGTACTTC.

V is TRBV5-1 and J is TRBJ2-1; 11 bases fit TRBD2. The CDR3 covers 16 residues. Germline CDR1 is SGHRS and CDR2 is YFSETQ. J lost 7 bases, V lost 4 bases, and 10 bases had no gene match. The CDR3 sequence is CASSPLLAGVVNEQFF. The CDR3 DNA sequence: TGCGCCAGCAGCCCACTACTAGCGGGAGTAGTAAATGAGCAGTTCTTC.

This chain links TRBV9 with TRBJ2-3; D is unresolved. V was cut by 4 bases and J by 0 bases, with 12 bases left in between. CDR3 length: 15 residues. Germline V gene sequence: CDR1 SGDLS, CDR2 YYNGEE. CDR3 amino acids: CASSIGRDSTDTQYF. The CDR3 DNA is TGTGCCAGCAGCATCGGGCGAGATAGCACAGATACGCAGTATTTT.

V is TRBV4-1 and J is TRBJ2-1; 9 bases agree with TRBD2. Germline V gene sequence: CDR1 MGHRA, CDR2 YSYEKL. This CDR3 is 17 amino acids long. The V gene end was trimmed by 2 bases and the J gene end by 7 bases; junction bases not matched to a gene: 12. CDR3 DNA: TGCGCCAGCAGCCAAACTCGGTCTAGCGGGACCCTAAATGAGCAGTTCTTC. It encodes CASSQTRSSGTLNEQFF.

The chain combines TRBV5-6 with TRBJ2-5; no firm D call. V lost 4 bases and J lost 4, with 11 bases in between. The CDR3 is 13 amino acids. Germline V gene sequence: CDR1 SGHDT, CDR2 YYEEEE. The CDR3 sequence is CASSPRVTETQYF. The CDR3, as DNA: TGTGCCAGCAGCCCGAGAGTTACAGAGACCCAGTACTTC. Drawing the rest from reference TRBV5-6 and TRBJ2-5, the complete variable domain is DAGVTQSPTHLIKTRGQQVTLRCSPKSGHDTVSWYQQALGQGPQFIFQYYEEEERQRGNFPDRFSGHQFPNYSSELNVNALLLGDSALYLCASSPRVTETQYFGPGTRLLVL.

The rearrangement uses TRBV11-1 and TRBJ1-4, with D perhaps matching TRBD1 (6 bases). CDR1 and CDR2 from the germline V gene are SGHAT and FQDESV (reference sequence). This CDR3 has 13 amino acids. The V gene lost 5 bases and the J gene lost 8 bases, with 12 bases spanning the gap. CDR3 nucleotide sequence: TGTGCCAGCAGCGTCAGGGGCGGCGAAAAACTGTTTTTT. Encoded protein: CASSVRGGEKLFF.

This rearrangement joins TRBV2 to TRBJ2-6, with TRBD1 matching over 11 bases. The V and J ends lost 6 bases and 3 bases, in that order; junction bases with no gene match: 4. The CDR3 loop spans 16 amino acids. In germline, CDR1 is SNHLY, CDR2 FYNNEI. CDR3 region: CASSGTGGYGANVLTF. The CDR3 DNA follows: TGTGCCAGCAGCGGGACAGGGGGTTATGGGGCCAACGTCCTGACTTTC.

The chain couples TRBV19 to TRBJ2-2; TRBD1 agrees at 12 bases. Looked up from germline, CDR1 is LNHDA and CDR2 is SQIVND (reference sequence). The V segment lost 4 bases and the J segment 7 bases; nucleotides outside the gene matches: 4. This CDR3 has 15 amino acids. This CDR3 reads CASSKGQGAFGELFF. For the CDR3, the DNA is TGTGCCAGTAGTAAGGGACAGGGGGCATTCGGGGAGCTGTTTTTT.

This clone was seen only a few times. The chain employs TRBV19 and TRBJ1-2; no definite D call. The CDR3 covers 13 residues. V was trimmed by 4 bases and J by 2 bases, leaving 8 bases between them. Germline V gene lookup returns CDR1 LNHDA and CDR2 SQIVND (reference sequence). This chain's CDR3 is CASSTDRNYGYTF. For the CDR3, the DNA is TGTGCCAGTAGTACCGATAGGAACTATGGCTACACCTTC. Variable domain in full (rest from reference TRBV19 and TRBJ1-2): DGGITQSPKYLFRKEGQNVTLSCEQNLNHDAMYWYRQDPGQGLRLIYYSQIVNDFQKGDIAEGYSVSREKKESFPLTVTSAQKNPTAFYLCASSTDRNYGYTFGSGTRLTVV.

This chain uses TRBV27 with TRBJ2-4; 10 bases map to TRBD2. In germline, CDR1 is MNHEY, CDR2 SMNVEV (reference sequence). There are 14 residues in the CDR3. Germline trimming cut 7 bases from V and 7 bases from J; bases unmatched to any gene: 7. CDR3 sequence reads: CASTQTSGFNIQYF. CDR3 nucleotides: TGTGCCAGCACTCAGACTAGCGGGTTCAACATTCAGTACTTC.

This clone was picked up a small number of times. The rearrangement joins TRBV7-3 to TRBJ2-1; 15 bases map to TRBD2. J lost 8 bases, V lost 0 bases, and 5 bases had no gene match. This CDR3 spans 17 amino acids. Germline V gives CDR1 SGHTA, CDR2 FQGTGA. DNA for the CDR3: TGTGCCAGCAGCTTAACCGGGACTAGCGGGAGGAATTATGAGCAGTTCTTC. Its protein is CASSLTGTSGRNYEQFF. The whole variable domain, remainder taken from reference TRBV7-3 and TRBJ2-1, is GAGVSQTPSNKVTEKGKYVELRCDPISGHTALYWYRQSLGQGPEFLIYFQGTGAADDSGLPNDRFFAVRPEGSVSTLKIQRTERGDSAVYLCASSLTGTSGRNYEQFFGPGTRLTVL.

A word on this clone: With a far larger clone one base away, a read error is the likely cause. The same CDR3 arises from other DNA sequences in this sample as well. This chain connects TRBV6-6 to TRBJ1-2, with a weak D call TRBD1 (6 bases). Trimming cost V 2 bases and J 8 bases, with 15 bases left between them. This CDR3 has 14 amino acids. The germline gives CDR1 MNHNY, CDR2 SVGAGI (reference sequence). The CDR3 DNA is TGTGCCAGCAGTTACGGACAGCTTCTCTACGGCTACACCTTC. Translation gives CASSYGQLLYGYTF.

The V gene is TRBV18, the J gene TRBJ2-1; D call uncertain. The V gene's germline CDR1 is KGHSH and CDR2 LQKENI. The CDR3 covers 15 residues. V was cut by 6 bases and J by 8 bases, with 20 bases left in between. CDR3 in DNA: TGTGCCAGCTCCGAGTTGGGCTCAGCTGTGGATGAGCAGTTCTTC. Encoded protein: CASSELGSAVDEQFF.

The chain recombines TRBV30 with TRBJ2-5, with 9 bases matching TRBD1. Trimming took 0 bases from V and 6 from J; bases not matched to a gene: 8. The CDR3 contains 15 residues. Germline values: CDR1 GTSNPN, CDR2 SVGIG (reference sequence). CDR3 sequence: CAWSVRGDRVQTQYF. CDR3 nucleotides: TGTGCCTGGAGTGTACGGGGGGACAGGGTACAGACCCAGTACTTC.

Of note for this clone: Here the CDR3 omits its conserved ending phenylalanine or tryptophan, so a read error is the likely source. The chain carries TRBV10-3 and TRBJ1-2; 10 bases match TRBD1. Germline-derived CDR1 and CDR2 are ENHRY and SYGVKD. V dropped 5 bases and J dropped 9; count of bases not matched to a gene: 9. The CDR3 covers 14 residues. The CDR3 protein is CAISHGTGADSYTL. The CDR3, as DNA: TGTGCCATCAGTCACGGGACAGGGGCCGACAGCTACACCCTC.

This chain connects TRBV28 to TRBJ2-7, with D tentatively TRBD1 (6 bases). CDR3 length equals 12 residues. Trimming took off 8 bases at V and 7 bases at J, with 15 bases between the two ends. Germline V lookup: CDR1 MDHEN, CDR2 SYDVKM. CDR3 residues: CASREQGHEQYF. The CDR3 DNA sequence: TGTGCCAGCCGCGAACAGGGTCATGAGCAGTACTTC.

This sequence joins TRBV11-3 and TRBJ2-2, with D perhaps matching TRBD2 (6 bases). V was pared by 6 bases and J by 5 bases, with 16 bases between. Germline CDR1 and CDR2: SGHNT and YENEEA. This CDR3 is 15 amino acids long. This CDR3 is CASSLALEGTGELFF. CDR3 sequence (DNA): TGTGCCAGCAGTCTAGCGCTCGAGGGGACCGGGGAGCTGTTTTTT.